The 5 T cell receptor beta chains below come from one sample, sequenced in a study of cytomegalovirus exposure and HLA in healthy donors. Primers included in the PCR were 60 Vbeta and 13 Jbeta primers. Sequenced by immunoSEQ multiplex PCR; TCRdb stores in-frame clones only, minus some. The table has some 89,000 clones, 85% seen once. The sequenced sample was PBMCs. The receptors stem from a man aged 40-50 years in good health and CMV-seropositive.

The CDR3 region is CASSPGEGAGLTDTQYF. CDR3 nucleotides: TGTGCCAGCAGCCCTGGAGAGGGGGCGGGGCTCACAGATACGCAGTATTTT. This chain joins TRBV4-2 and TRBJ2-3; a possible D gene is TRBD1 (7 bases). This CDR3 is built from 17 residues. Trimming took 4 bases from V and 2 from J, leaving 19 bases between them. The germline V gene encodes CDR1 LGHNA and CDR2 YNFKEQ.

CDR3 bases: TGCGCCAGCAGCCTCCCCCAGGGGGTCCAGTACTTC. Amino acid sequence: CASSLPQGVQYF. V and J are TRBV4-1 and TRBJ2-5; 7 bases fit TRBD1. The CDR3 runs 12 residues. Germline assignment: CDR1 MGHRA and CDR2 YSYEKL. V lost 4 bases to trimming and J lost 10 bases; unmatched junction nucleotides: 6.

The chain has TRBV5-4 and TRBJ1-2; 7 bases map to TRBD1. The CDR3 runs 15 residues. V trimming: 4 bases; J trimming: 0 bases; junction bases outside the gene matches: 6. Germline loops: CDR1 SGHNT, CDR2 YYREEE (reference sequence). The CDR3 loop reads CASSPGTAANYGYTF. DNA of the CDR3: TGTGCCAGCAGCCCCGGGACAGCAGCTAACTATGGCTACACCTTC.

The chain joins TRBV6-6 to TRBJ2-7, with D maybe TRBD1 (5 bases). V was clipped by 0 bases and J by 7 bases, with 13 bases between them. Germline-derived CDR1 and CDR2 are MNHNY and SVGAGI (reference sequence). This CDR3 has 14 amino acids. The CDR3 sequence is CASSYSLQGVEQYF. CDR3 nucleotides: TGTGCCAGCAGTTACTCCCTTCAGGGTGTTGAGCAGTACTTC.

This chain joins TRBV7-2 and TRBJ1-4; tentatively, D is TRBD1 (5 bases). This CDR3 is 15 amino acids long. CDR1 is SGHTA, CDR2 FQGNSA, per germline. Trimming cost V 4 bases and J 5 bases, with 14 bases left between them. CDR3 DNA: TGTGCCAGCAGCTCTTATGGGGCCTCAAATGAAAAACTGTTTTTT. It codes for CASSSYGASNEKLFF.